Below are 18 T cell receptor beta chains sequenced from a single sample in a study of identical twins. From the 5' RACE reads, TCRdb called clonotypes with MiXCR, one entry per CDR3 protein. The repertoire includes 250,000 or so distinct CDR3 sequences, roughly 12% of them detected once, and 3.5% to 4.5% sits in the top ten. The data also belong to a second study, concerning yellow fever vaccine responses in identical twins.

The sequenced material came from memory (CD45RO+) T cells sorted from blood. These receptors all come from a young woman in good health.

The table lists this clonotype with a few counts. This chain uses TRBV20-1 with TRBJ2-5, with D unclear. The CDR3 loop spans 13 amino acids. Germline V gene lookup returns CDR1 DFQATT and CDR2 SNEGSKA (reference sequence). Trimming removed 0 bases from V and 5 bases from J, with 10 bases in between. The CDR3 nucleotides are TGCAGTGCTAGAGATCCCTATACTGAGACCCAGTACTTC. Translation gives CSARDPYTETQYF.

This clonotype was observed many times. The genes are TRBV5-1 and TRBJ2-2, with TRBD1 as a possible D gene (6 bases). Per germline, CDR1 SGHRS and CDR2 YFSETQ. The CDR3 extends over 14 amino acids. V lost 5 bases, J lost 2 bases, and 10 bases lay in between. CDR3 in amino acids: CASRWDINTGELFF. The CDR3 DNA is TGCGCCAGCAGATGGGACATAAACACCGGGGAGCTGTTTTTT.

The V call is TRBV2, the J call TRBJ1-5, with D tentatively TRBD1 (6 bases). The CDR3 loop spans 15 amino acids. Germline CDR1 is SNHLY and CDR2 is FYNNEI. Trimming pared 6 bases from V and 1 base from J, leaving 13 bases between. The CDR3 DNA is TGTGCCAGCAGCCTCCGGACAGTCAGCAATCAGCCCCAGCATTTT. Translation: CASSLRTVSNQPQHF.

The table lists this clonotype with a few counts. V and J are TRBV5-1 and TRBJ1-1; D is uncertain. The V end lost 5 bases, the J end lost 5 bases, and 10 bases lay between the germline ends. CDR3 length: 12 residues. Germline CDR1 is SGHRS and CDR2 is YFSETQ. CDR3 protein: CASSKSGTEAFF. CDR3 nucleotide sequence: TGCGCCAGCAGTAAGTCGGGGACTGAAGCTTTCTTT. The full variable domain, in which reference TRBV5-1 and TRBJ1-1 provide the parts outside the CDR3, is KAGVTQTPRYLIKTRGQQVTLSCSPISGHRSVSWYQQTPGQGLQFLFEYFSETQRNKGNFPGRFSGRQFSNSRSEMNVSTLELGDSALYLCASSKSGTEAFFGQGTRLTVV.

This CDR3 reads CASSLGSGGLGEQFF. The CDR3 DNA reads TGTGCCAGCAGCTTAGGTAGCGGGGGGCTCGGTGAGCAGTTCTTC. The V call is TRBV7-9, the J call TRBJ2-1; TRBD2 matches at 10 bases. This CDR3 contains 15 residues. Germline V gives CDR1 SEHNR, CDR2 FQNEAQ (reference sequence). V lost 1 base, J lost 9 bases, and 6 bases stayed unmatched.

The gene calls are TRBV7-9 and TRBJ1-6, with D unclear. This CDR3 is 13 amino acids long. Germline loops: CDR1 SEHNR, CDR2 FQNEAQ (reference sequence). V dropped 5 bases and J dropped 11 bases, with 13 bases sitting between them. The CDR3 loop reads CASSTGNWPPLHF. DNA of the CDR3: TGTGCCAGCAGCACGGGAAATTGGCCACCCCTCCACTTT.

The rearrangement links TRBV29-1 to TRBJ2-5; the D gene is possibly TRBD2 (5 bases). V was clipped by 4 bases and J by 7 bases, with 16 bases between them. Germline V gives CDR1 SQVTM, CDR2 ANQGSEA. This CDR3 contains 13 residues. The CDR3 region is CSVVVLEGGTQYF. The CDR3 nucleotides are TGCAGCGTTGTCGTACTAGAGGGTGGGACCCAGTACTTC. Based on the CDR3 plus reference TRBV29-1 and TRBJ2-5, the full variable domain is SAVISQKPSRDICQRGTSLTIQCQVDSQVTMMFWYRQQPGQSLTLIATANQGSEATYESGFVIDKFPISRPNLTFSTLTVSNMSPEDSSIYLCSVVVLEGGTQYFGPGTRLLVL.

This clonotype came up a few times. The V and J genes are TRBV5-4 and TRBJ2-1; D possibly matches TRBD1 or TRBD2 (6 bases each). V gave up 0 bases and J gave up 10 bases, with 8 bases separating them. Germline V gives CDR1 SGHNT, CDR2 YYREEE (reference sequence). The CDR3 covers 12 residues. Written as DNA, the CDR3 is TGTGCCAGCAGCTTGGGGGGGGCCGAGCAGTTCTTC. Its translation: CASSLGGAEQFF.

This clonotype has a count of ten or more. The chain carries TRBV6-5 and TRBJ1-1; possibly TRBD1 for D (5 bases). CDR1 and CDR2 (germline): MNHEY, SVGAGI. V gave up 3 bases and J gave up 4 bases, with 12 bases separating them. The CDR3 is 14 amino acids. The CDR3 is CASSYDSGGTEAFF. The DNA of the CDR3 is TGTGCCAGCAGTTATGACAGCGGGGGCACTGAAGCTTTCTTT.

This clonotype was seen more than once but under ten times. V gene TRBV9 combines with J gene TRBJ2-3; 10 positions match TRBD2. This CDR3 is built from 15 residues. V dropped 5 bases and J dropped 4; count of bases not matched to a gene: 7. CDR1 SGDLS and CDR2 YYNGEE come from the germline V gene. This CDR3 is CASRGAGGLPDTQYF. The CDR3, as DNA: TGTGCCAGCAGGGGAGCGGGGGGGCTCCCAGATACGCAGTATTTT.

The chain has TRBV7-8 and TRBJ2-1; the D is unclear. The V gene lost 0 bases and the J gene lost 6 bases, with 3 bases spanning the gap. The CDR3 length is 12 residues. CDR1 SGHVS and CDR2 FQNEAQ come from the germline V gene. The DNA for the CDR3 is TGTGCCAGCAGCTTAGCGTTCAATGAGCAGTTCTTC. Amino acids: CASSLAFNEQFF. Using reference TRBV7-8 and TRBJ2-1 for the parts outside the CDR3, the full variable domain is GAGVSQSPRYKVAKRGQDVALRCDPISGHVSLFWYQQALGQGPEFLTYFQNEAQLDKSGLPSDRFFAERPEGSVSTLKIQRTQQEDSAVYLCASSLAFNEQFFGPGTRLTVL.

Concerning this clonotype: The junction differs from germline at one of its ends, possibly a read error. This chain connects TRBV7-7 to TRBJ2-5, with D possibly TRBD1 on 6 matching bases. The CDR3 runs 14 residues. The germline V gene has CDR1 SSHAT and CDR2 FNYEAQ (reference sequence). The DNA for the CDR3 is TGTGCTAGCAGCCGCGACAGGTTAGGGGAGACCCAGTACTTC. Its translation is CASSRDRLGETQYF.

The genes are TRBV21-1 and TRBJ2-7. TRBV21-1 is deemed a pseudogene. The CDR3 length is 11 residues. The CDR3 here is CASSTIYEQYF. The CDR3 DNA reads TGTGCCAGCAGCACGATCTACGAGCAGTACTTC.

The CDR3 DNA reads TGTGCCAGCAAACAGACGGGAGCTTATGGCTACACCTTC. It is translated as CASKQTGAYGYTF. The chain couples TRBV7-6 to TRBJ1-2; no clear D gene. The CDR3 is 13 amino acids. The V end was cut by 7 bases, the J end by 5 bases, with 14 bases between. Germline V lookup: CDR1 SGHVS, CDR2 FNYEAQ. The whole variable domain, remainder taken from reference TRBV7-6 and TRBJ1-2, is GAGVSQSPRYKVTKRGQDVALRCDPISGHVSLYWYRQALGQGPEFLTYFNYEAQQDKSGLPNDRFSAERPEGSISTLTIQRTEQRDSAMYRCASKQTGAYGYTFGSGTRLTVV.

V gene TRBV6-2 or TRBV6-3 combines with J gene TRBJ1-1; D is undetermined. Per germline, CDR1 MNHEY and CDR2 SVGEGT. The CDR3 loop spans 17 amino acids. V shed 7 bases and J shed 1 base, with 22 bases lying between them. The CDR3 spells CASTSGITTRTNTEAFF. Here the CDR3 DNA reads TGTGCCAGCACCTCCGGGATAACGACACGGACGAACACTGAAGCTTTCTTT.

The V gene is TRBV20-1, the J gene TRBJ2-7; 10 positions agree with TRBD1. V lost 2 bases, J lost 6 bases, and 7 bases stayed unmatched. The germline gives CDR1 DFQATT, CDR2 SNEGSKA (reference sequence). This CDR3 is 14 amino acids long. The CDR3 is CSARPPRTGGEQYF. The DNA for the CDR3 is TGCAGTGCTAGACCACCCCGGACAGGGGGCGAGCAGTACTTC.

This chain uses TRBV14 with TRBJ2-1, with D perhaps matching TRBD1 (6 bases). Trimming cost V 8 bases and J 8 bases, with 19 bases left between them. The CDR3 contains 14 residues. The germline V gene has CDR1 SGHDN and CDR2 FVKESK. The CDR3, as DNA: TGTGCCAGCGGCTCGCAGGGGATGAGCTATGAGCAGTTCTTC. Protein: CASGSQGMSYEQFF.

This clonotype was picked up many times. The rearrangement joins TRBV7-8 to TRBJ2-4; perhaps TRBD2 as D (5 bases). Per germline, CDR1 SGHVS and CDR2 FQNEAQ. The CDR3 is 16 amino acids. V was shortened by 5 bases and J by 1 base, with 15 bases between the two germline ends. CDR3 nucleotides: TGTGCCAGCAGCCCCCGGGGTACTGTGGCCAAAAACATTCAGTACTTC. It translates to CASSPRGTVAKNIQYF.